This entry is about one T cell receptor (beta chain). The data stem from a study of blood T cell repertoires in COVID-19. Study as a whole: COVID-19 samples collected from the United States, Italy and Spain covered acute and convalescent phases. T cells, B-cell-depleted T cells, or PBMCs supplied cDNA or gDNA.

Original methodology: Reference gene primer amplification in the assay estimated nucleated cell counts. Only in-frame clones appear in the TCRdb table, and some are missing; sequencing was by immunoSEQ multiplex PCR. V, J and clone size reflect that table, while D and trimming were determined from the DNA. The sample yields about 120,000 clones, roughly 82% seen once. CDR3 length: 16 residues. V lost 1 base to trimming and J lost 8 bases; unmatched junction nucleotides: 7. Germline CDR1 and CDR2: SGDLS and YYNGEE. The TCR was taken from a human donor in a cohort sampled during active COVID-19. What was sequenced was peripheral blood. The V call is TRBV9, the J call TRBJ1-4, with 11 bases lining up with TRBD1. The CDR3 DNA follows: TGTGCCAGCAGCGTAACGATAGGGACAGGGGGAGAAAAACTGTTTTTT. Its translation is CASSVTIGTGGEKLFF.